This entry lists 27 T cell receptor beta chains sequenced from one sample in a study of monozygotic twins with inflammatory bowel disease. TCRdb re-analyzed the 5' RACE reads; it lists each CDR3 protein once, without DNA. The sample's table shows 400,000 to 500,000 distinct CDR3 sequences. Sequencing was performed on blood. Receptors were obtained from a human donor with ulcerative colitis or Crohn's disease, or a healthy co-twin of an affected twin (not recorded which).

The genes are TRBV7-8 and TRBJ2-3; with no DNA, the TCRdb D assignment of TRBD1 cannot be verified. This CDR3 comprises 15 residues. CDR1 and CDR2 (germline): SGHVS, FQNEAQ. The CDR3 region is CASSLAGGDTDTQYF.

The chain has TRBV15 and TRBJ1-5; TCRdb gives TRBD1 as the D gene, but with no DNA this cannot be confirmed. Germline loops: CDR1 LNHNV, CDR2 YYDKDF (reference sequence). CDR3 length: 15 residues. The CDR3 sequence: CATSRVQGGNQPQHF.

The chain has TRBV6-1 and TRBJ2-5; TCRdb names TRBD2, which stays unverified in the absence of DNA. The CDR3 runs 16 residues. CDR1 is MNHNS, CDR2 SASEGT, per germline. The CDR3 protein is CASSPTSGSPGETQYF.

The chain combines TRBV29-1 with TRBJ2-1; TCRdb picks TRBD1, but there is no DNA to check that call. The CDR3 is 14 residues long. Germline loops: CDR1 SQVTM, CDR2 ANQGSEA. This CDR3 is CSTRQPSSYNEQFF.

The chain carries TRBV12-3 or TRBV12-4 and TRBJ1-2. This CDR3 comprises 12 residues. The CDR3 loop reads CASSLVGHGYTF.

This CDR3 reads CASSFIATKGDEQFF. The genes are TRBV5-1 and TRBJ2-1; there is no DNA to check the TCRdb D call of TRBD1. CDR1 is SGHRS, CDR2 YFSETQ, per germline. This CDR3 is built from 15 residues.

The chain is built from TRBV11-2 and TRBJ1-4. This CDR3 spans 15 amino acids. Germline CDR1 reads SGHAT; CDR2 reads FQNNGV. The chain's CDR3 is CASSLEVGQWEKLFF.

The V and J genes are TRBV25-1 and TRBJ2-5; without DNA, the TCRdb call of TRBD2 cannot be checked. Germline V gene data show CDR1 as MGHDK and CDR2 as SYGVNS. CDR3 length equals 14 residues. This CDR3 reads CASSVLADQETQYF. Variable domain in full (rest from reference TRBV25-1 and TRBJ2-5): EADIYQTPRYLVIGTGKKITLECSQTMGHDKMYWYQQDPGMELHLIHYSYGVNSTEKGDLSSESTVSRIRTEHFPLTLESARPSHTSQYLCASSVLADQETQYFGPGTRLLVL.

The chain couples TRBV28 to TRBJ2-7. This CDR3 contains 11 residues. Germline loops: CDR1 MDHEN, CDR2 SYDVKM. Here the CDR3 reads CASSSPDEQYF.

This rearrangement joins TRBV30 to TRBJ1-2; with no DNA, the TCRdb D assignment of TRBD1 cannot be verified. Looked up from germline, CDR1 is GTSNPN and CDR2 is SVGIG (reference sequence). The CDR3 is 13 residues long. CDR3 sequence: CAWSIQGGSGYTF. Based on the CDR3 plus reference TRBV30 and TRBJ1-2, the full variable domain is SQTIHQWPATLVQPVGSPLSLECTVEGTSNPNLYWYRQAAGRGLQLLFYSVGIGQISSEVPQNLSASRPQDRQFILSSKKLLLSDSGFYLCAWSIQGGSGYTFGSGTRLTVV.

The chain employs TRBV10-3 and TRBJ2-5; the D call from TCRdb, TRBD2, cannot be confirmed without DNA. CDR3 length equals 14 residues. Germline V CDR1 and CDR2: ENHRY, SYGVKD. CDR3 loop: CAISALAGAETQYF.

The chain has TRBV5-6 and TRBJ1-2; lacking DNA, the TRBD1 call made by TCRdb goes unchecked. The CDR3 spans 14 residues. The germline V gene encodes CDR1 SGHDT and CDR2 YYEEEE. CDR3 protein: CASSYQQVNYGYTF.

The genes are TRBV5-1 and TRBJ2-3; TCRdb's D call of TRBD1 is untestable without DNA. Germline CDR1 reads SGHRS; CDR2 reads YFSETQ. The CDR3 length is 14 residues. CDR3 residues: CASSFLQGSDTQYF. Full variable domain (remainder filled in from reference TRBV5-1 and TRBJ2-3): KAGVTQTPRYLIKTRGQQVTLSCSPISGHRSVSWYQQTPGQGLQFLFEYFSETQRNKGNFPGRFSGRQFSNSRSEMNVSTLELGDSALYLCASSFLQGSDTQYFGPGTRLTVL.

V usage is TRBV11-2 and J usage is TRBJ2-3. The CDR3 sequence is 18 residues long. In germline, CDR1 is SGHAT, CDR2 FQNNGV. Here the CDR3 reads CASSLNIRGWAGTDTQYF.

The chain carries TRBV3-1 and TRBJ2-3; TCRdb selects TRBD2, and the lack of DNA leaves this call unchecked. Germline-derived CDR1 and CDR2 are LGHDT and YNNKEL (reference sequence). The CDR3 has 16 amino acids. CDR3 loop: CASSLGLTALTDTQYF.

The chain combines TRBV5-1 with TRBJ1-1. Germline values: CDR1 SGHRS, CDR2 YFSETQ. There are 13 residues in the CDR3. The CDR3 is CASSLEQHTEAFF. Complete variable domain (other parts from reference TRBV5-1 and TRBJ1-1): KAGVTQTPRYLIKTRGQQVTLSCSPISGHRSVSWYQQTPGQGLQFLFEYFSETQRNKGNFPGRFSGRQFSNSRSEMNVSTLELGDSALYLCASSLEQHTEAFFGQGTRLTVV.

The rearrangement links TRBV15 to TRBJ1-2; absent DNA, TCRdb's TRBD1 call cannot be checked. This CDR3 spans 13 amino acids. CDR1 and CDR2 (germline): LNHNV, YYDKDF (reference sequence). The CDR3 sequence: CATSTAAGGGYTF.

The chain combines TRBV24-1 with TRBJ1-2; TCRdb's D gene call, TRBD1, goes unchecked for lack of DNA. The CDR3 sequence is 15 residues long. Germline V gene sequence: CDR1 KGHDR, CDR2 SFDVKD. The CDR3 spells CATSDSRGQNYGYTF.

The chain joins TRBV12-3 or TRBV12-4 to TRBJ1-1. CDR3 length equals 15 residues. CDR3 in amino acids: CASSKDQNSHTEAFF.

The chain uses TRBV6-6 and TRBJ2-5; TCRdb gives TRBD2 as the D gene, but with no DNA this cannot be confirmed. The CDR3 has 13 residues. Germline-derived CDR1 and CDR2 are MNHNY and SVGAGI (reference sequence). CDR3 residues: CASGLAVQETQYF.

This chain joins TRBV6-1 and TRBJ1-2. CDR1 is MNHNS and CDR2 is SASEGT in the germline V gene. The CDR3 is made up of 16 amino acids. The chain's CDR3 is CASSPPTQSLSDGYTF.

The V and J genes are TRBV27 and TRBJ2-3; the D call from TCRdb, TRBD2, cannot be confirmed without DNA. Germline CDR1 and CDR2: MNHEY and SMNVEV (reference sequence). The CDR3 runs to 18 residues. CDR3: CASSPFGVERTNLNTQYF.

The chain has TRBV29-1 and TRBJ2-6; checking the TCRdb D call of TRBD1 is not possible without DNA. The CDR3 consists of 14 residues. Germline values: CDR1 SQVTM, CDR2 ANQGSEA. The CDR3 sequence: CSVTGIPGANVLTF.

The chain uses TRBV30 and TRBJ1-2. CDR3 length: 12 amino acids. In germline, CDR1 is GTSNPN, CDR2 SVGIG (reference sequence). The CDR3 protein is CAWSVSPYGYTF.

The V and J genes are TRBV28 and TRBJ2-1; TCRdb's D call of TRBD1 is untestable without DNA. Germline CDR1 MDHEN, CDR2 SYDVKM. The CDR3 sequence is 16 residues long. The CDR3: CASSPPSGGGRNEQFF. Together with reference TRBV28 and TRBJ2-1, the CDR3 gives the full variable domain: DVKVTQSSRYLVKRTGEKVFLECVQDMDHENMFWYRQDPGLGLRLIYFSYDVKMKEKGDIPEGYSVSREKKERFSLILESASTNQTSMYLCASSPPSGGGRNEQFFGPGTRLTVL.

The CDR3 reads CSAMDGDTEAFF. The chain combines TRBV29-1 with TRBJ1-1; TCRdb outputs TRBD1, but without DNA this stays unchecked. CDR3 length: 12 amino acids. Germline V gene lookup returns CDR1 SQVTM and CDR2 ANQGSEA.

The CDR3 is CSARDAQGGGTTQYF. The V and J genes are TRBV20-1 and TRBJ2-5; TCRdb calls TRBD1, which cannot be checked without DNA. The CDR3 length is 15 residues. The germline gives CDR1 DFQATT, CDR2 SNEGSKA (reference sequence).